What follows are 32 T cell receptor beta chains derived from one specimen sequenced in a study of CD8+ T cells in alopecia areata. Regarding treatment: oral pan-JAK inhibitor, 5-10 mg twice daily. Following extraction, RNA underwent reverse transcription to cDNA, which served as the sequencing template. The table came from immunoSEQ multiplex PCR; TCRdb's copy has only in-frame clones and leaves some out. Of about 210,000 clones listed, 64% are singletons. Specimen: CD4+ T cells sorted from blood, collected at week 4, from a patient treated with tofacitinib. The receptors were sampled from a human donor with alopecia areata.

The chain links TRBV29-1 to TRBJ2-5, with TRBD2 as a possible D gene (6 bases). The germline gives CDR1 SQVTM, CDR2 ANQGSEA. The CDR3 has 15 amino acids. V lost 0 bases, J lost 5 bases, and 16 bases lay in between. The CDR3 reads CSVEEGTLQGETQYF. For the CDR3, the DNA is TGCAGCGTTGAAGAGGGGACTCTACAAGGGGAGACCCAGTACTTC.

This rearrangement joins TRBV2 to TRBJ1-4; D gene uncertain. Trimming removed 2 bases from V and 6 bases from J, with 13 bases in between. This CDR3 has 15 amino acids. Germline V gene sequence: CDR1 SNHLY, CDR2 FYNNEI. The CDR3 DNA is TGTGCCAGCAGTGAAAAAAGTCTTCTCCATGAAAAACTGTTTTTT. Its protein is CASSEKSLLHEKLFF.

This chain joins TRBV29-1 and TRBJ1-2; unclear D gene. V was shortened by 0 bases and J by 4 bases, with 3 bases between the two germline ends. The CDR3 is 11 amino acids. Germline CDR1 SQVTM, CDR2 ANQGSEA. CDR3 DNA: TGCAGCGTTGAAGAAGTCTATGGCTACACCTTC. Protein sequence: CSVEEVYGYTF.

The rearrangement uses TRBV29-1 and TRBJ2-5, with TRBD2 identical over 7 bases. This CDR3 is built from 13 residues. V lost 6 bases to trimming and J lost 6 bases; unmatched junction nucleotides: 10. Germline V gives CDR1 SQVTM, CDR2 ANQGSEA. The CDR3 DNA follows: TGCAGCGTCCAACTTTCGGGGGGTCAGACCCAGTACTTC. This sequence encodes CSVQLSGGQTQYF.

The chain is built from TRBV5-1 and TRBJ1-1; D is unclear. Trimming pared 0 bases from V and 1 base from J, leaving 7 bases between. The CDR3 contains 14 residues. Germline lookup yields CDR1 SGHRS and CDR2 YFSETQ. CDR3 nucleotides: TGCGCCAGCAGCTTGGAGCGGAGGAACACTGAAGCTTTCTTT. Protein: CASSLERRNTEAFF.

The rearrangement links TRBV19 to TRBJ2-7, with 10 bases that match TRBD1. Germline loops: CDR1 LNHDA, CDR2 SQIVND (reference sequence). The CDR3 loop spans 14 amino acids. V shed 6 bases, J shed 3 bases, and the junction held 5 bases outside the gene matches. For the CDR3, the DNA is TGTGCCAGTAGCCGGCGGGACAGGGGCTACGAGCAGTACTTC. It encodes CASSRRDRGYEQYF. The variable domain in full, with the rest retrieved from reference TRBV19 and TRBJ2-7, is DGGITQSPKYLFRKEGQNVTLSCEQNLNHDAMYWYRQDPGQGLRLIYYSQIVNDFQKGDIAEGYSVSREKKESFPLTVTSAQKNPTAFYLCASSRRDRGYEQYFGPGTRLTVT.

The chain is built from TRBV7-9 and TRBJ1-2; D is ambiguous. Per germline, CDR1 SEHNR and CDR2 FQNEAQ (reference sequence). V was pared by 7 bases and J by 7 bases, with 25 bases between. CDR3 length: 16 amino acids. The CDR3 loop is CASNESPGSSKGGYTF. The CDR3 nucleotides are TGTGCCAGCAACGAGTCCCCCGGCAGCTCAAAGGGTGGCTACACCTTC.

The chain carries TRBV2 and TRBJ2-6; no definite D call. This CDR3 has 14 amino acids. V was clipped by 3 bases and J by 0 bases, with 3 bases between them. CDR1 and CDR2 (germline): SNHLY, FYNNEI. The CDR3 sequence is CASSDRSGANVLTF. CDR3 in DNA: TGTGCCAGCAGTGACCGCTCTGGGGCCAACGTCCTGACTTTC.

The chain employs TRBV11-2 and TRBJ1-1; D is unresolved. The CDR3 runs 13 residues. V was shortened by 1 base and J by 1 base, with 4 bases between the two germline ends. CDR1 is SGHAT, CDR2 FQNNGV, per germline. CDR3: CASSLVRNTEAFF. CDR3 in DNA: TGTGCCAGCAGCTTAGTGAGGAACACTGAAGCTTTCTTT.

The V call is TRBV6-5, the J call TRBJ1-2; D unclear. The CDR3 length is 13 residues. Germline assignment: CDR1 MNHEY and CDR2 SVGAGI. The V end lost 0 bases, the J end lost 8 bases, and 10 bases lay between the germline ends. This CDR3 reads CASSYSGEGGYTF. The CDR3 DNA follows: TGTGCCAGCAGTTACTCTGGGGAAGGGGGCTACACCTTC.

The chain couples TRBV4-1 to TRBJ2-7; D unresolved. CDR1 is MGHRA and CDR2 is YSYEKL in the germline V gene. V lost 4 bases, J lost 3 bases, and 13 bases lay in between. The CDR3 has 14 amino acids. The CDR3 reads CASSPGWPHYEQYF. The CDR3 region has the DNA TGCGCCAGCAGCCCCGGGTGGCCTCACTACGAGCAGTACTTC.

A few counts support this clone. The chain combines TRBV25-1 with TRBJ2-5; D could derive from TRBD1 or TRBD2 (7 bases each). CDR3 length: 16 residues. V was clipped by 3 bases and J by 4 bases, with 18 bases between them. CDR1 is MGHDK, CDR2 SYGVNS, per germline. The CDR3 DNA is TGTGCCAGCAGTGAGGCGGGGAGGGGGCAGAGAGAGACCCAGTACTTC. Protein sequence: CASSEAGRGQRETQYF.

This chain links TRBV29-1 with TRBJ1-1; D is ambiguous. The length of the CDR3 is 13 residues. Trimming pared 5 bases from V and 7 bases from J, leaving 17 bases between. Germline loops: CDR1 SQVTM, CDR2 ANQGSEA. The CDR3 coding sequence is TGCAGCGTTAGCTTAGGCAGAGGATTTGAAGCTTTCTTT. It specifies CSVSLGRGFEAFF.

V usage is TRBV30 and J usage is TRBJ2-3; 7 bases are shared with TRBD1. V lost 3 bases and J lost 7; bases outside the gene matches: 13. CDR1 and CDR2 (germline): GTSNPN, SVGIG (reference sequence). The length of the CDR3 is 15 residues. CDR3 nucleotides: TGTGCCTGGAGAACCCGACAGGGTACAATATATACGCAGTATTTT. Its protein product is CAWRTRQGTIYTQYF.

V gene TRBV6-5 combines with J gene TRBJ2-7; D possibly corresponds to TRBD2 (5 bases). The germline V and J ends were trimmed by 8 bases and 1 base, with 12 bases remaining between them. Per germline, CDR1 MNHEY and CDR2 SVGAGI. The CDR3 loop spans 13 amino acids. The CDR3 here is CASGPGDSYEQYF. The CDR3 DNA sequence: TGTGCCAGCGGACCCGGGGATTCCTACGAGCAGTACTTC.

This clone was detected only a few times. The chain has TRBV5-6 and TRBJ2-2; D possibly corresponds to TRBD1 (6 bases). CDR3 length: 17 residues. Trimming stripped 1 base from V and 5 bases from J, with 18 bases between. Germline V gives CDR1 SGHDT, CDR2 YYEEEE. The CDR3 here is CASSLSRRKGDTGELFF. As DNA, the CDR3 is TGTGCCAGCAGCTTGTCGCGCCGAAAGGGGGATACCGGGGAGCTGTTTTTT.

The CDR3 sequence is CSAAPRDTQYF. CDR3 DNA sequence: TGCAGTGCTGCCCCACGCGATACGCAGTATTTT. The chain carries TRBV20-1 and TRBJ2-3; D remains unclear. CDR1 DFQATT and CDR2 SNEGSKA come from the germline V gene (reference sequence). The CDR3 is 11 amino acids. Deletions cut 5 bases from V and 6 bases from J, with 9 bases between.

Here the CDR3 DNA reads TGTGCCAGCAGTTTATACGGGGGCTTGGCAGAGACCCAGTACTTC. This translates into CASSLYGGLAETQYF. V is TRBV28 and J is TRBJ2-5; either TRBD1 or TRBD2 may supply D (6 bases each). Germline-derived CDR1 and CDR2 are MDHEN and SYDVKM. V dropped 1 base and J dropped 4 bases, with 13 bases sitting between them. The CDR3 sequence is 15 residues long.

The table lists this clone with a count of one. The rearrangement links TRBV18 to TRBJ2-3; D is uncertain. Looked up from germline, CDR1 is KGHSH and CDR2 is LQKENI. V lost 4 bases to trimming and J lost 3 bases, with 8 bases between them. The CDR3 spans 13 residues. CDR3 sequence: CASSRARTDTQYF. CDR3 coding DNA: TGTGCCAGCTCACGGGCGCGGACAGATACGCAGTATTTT.

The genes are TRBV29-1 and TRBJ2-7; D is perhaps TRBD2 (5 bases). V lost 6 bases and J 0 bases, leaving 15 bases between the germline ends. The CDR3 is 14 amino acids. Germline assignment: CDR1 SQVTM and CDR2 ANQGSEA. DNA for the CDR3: TGCAGCGTCAGCGGCCAGGTGGACTCCTACGAGCAGTACTTC. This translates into CSVSGQVDSYEQYF.

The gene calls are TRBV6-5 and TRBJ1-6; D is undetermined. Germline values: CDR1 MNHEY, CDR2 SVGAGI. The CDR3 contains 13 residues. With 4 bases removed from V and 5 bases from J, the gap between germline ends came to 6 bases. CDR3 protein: CASSSRHNSPLHF. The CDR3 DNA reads TGTGCCAGCAGTTCCAGGCATAATTCACCCCTCCACTTT.

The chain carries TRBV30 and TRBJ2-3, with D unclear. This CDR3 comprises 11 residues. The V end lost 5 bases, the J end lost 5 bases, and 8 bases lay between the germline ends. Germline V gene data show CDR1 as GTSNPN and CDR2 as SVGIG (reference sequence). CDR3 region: CAWGPGDTQYF. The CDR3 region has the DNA TGTGCCTGGGGCCCGGGAGATACGCAGTATTTT.

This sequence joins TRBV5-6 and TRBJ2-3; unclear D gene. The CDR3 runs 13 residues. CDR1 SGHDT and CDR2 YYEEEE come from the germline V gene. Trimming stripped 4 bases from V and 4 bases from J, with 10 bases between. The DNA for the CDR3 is TGTGCCAGCAGCCCTCCGGTGGCAGATACGCAGTATTTT. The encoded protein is CASSPPVADTQYF.

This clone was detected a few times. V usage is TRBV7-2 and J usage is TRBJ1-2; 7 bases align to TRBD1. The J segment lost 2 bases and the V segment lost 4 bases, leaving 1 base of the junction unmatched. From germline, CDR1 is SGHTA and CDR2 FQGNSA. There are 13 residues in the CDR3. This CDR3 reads CASSWTGNYGYTF. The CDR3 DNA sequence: TGTGCCAGCAGCTGGACAGGCAACTATGGCTACACCTTC.

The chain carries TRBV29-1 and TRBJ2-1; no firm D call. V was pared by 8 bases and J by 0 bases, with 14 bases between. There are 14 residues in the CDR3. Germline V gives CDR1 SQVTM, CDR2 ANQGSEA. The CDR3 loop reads CSYCWQSSYNEQFF. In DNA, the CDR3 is TGCAGCTACTGTTGGCAGTCCTCCTACAATGAGCAGTTCTTC.

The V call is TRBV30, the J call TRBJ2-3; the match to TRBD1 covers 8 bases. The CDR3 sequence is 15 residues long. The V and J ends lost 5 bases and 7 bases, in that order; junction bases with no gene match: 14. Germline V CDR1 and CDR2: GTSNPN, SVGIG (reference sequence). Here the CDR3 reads CAWAADRVRVNTQYF. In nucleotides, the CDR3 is TGTGCCTGGGCTGCGGACAGGGTGAGGGTAAATACGCAGTATTTT.

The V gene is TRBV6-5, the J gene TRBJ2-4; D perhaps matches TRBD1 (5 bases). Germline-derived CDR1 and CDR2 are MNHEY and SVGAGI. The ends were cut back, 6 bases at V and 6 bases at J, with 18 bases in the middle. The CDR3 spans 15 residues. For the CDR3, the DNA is TGTGCCAGCAGGGGGATAGGGGCAACGTCAAACATTCAGTACTTC. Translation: CASRGIGATSNIQYF.

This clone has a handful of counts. The CDR3 sequence: CASSVSNEQFF. The CDR3 nucleotides are TGTGCCAGCAGTGTTTCCAATGAGCAGTTCTTC. The gene calls are TRBV25-1 and TRBJ2-1; no firm D call. Per the germline V gene, CDR1 is MGHDK and CDR2 is SYGVNS. The CDR3 is 11 residues long. Between the trimmed V and J ends, which lost 4 bases and 6 bases, there was a span of 4 bases.

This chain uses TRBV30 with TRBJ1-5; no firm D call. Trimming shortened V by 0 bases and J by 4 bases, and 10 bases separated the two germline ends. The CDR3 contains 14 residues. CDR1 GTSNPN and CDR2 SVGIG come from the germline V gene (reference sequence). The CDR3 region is CAWSVLQPNQPQHF. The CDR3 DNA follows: TGTGCCTGGAGTGTATTACAGCCAAATCAGCCCCAGCATTTT.

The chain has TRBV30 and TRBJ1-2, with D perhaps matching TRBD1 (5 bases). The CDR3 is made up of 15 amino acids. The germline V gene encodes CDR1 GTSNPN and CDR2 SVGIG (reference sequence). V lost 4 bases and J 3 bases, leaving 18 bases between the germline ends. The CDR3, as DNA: TGTGCCTGGAATCCCCGTTTAACCAGGGACTATGGCTACACCTTC. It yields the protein CAWNPRLTRDYGYTF.

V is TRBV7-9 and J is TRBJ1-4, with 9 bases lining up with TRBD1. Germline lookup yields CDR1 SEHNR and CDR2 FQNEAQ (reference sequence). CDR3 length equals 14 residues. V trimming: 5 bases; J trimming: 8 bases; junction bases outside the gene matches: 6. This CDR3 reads CASSQGQGNEKLFF. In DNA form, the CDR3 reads TGTGCCAGCAGCCAGGGACAGGGAAACGAAAAACTGTTTTTT.

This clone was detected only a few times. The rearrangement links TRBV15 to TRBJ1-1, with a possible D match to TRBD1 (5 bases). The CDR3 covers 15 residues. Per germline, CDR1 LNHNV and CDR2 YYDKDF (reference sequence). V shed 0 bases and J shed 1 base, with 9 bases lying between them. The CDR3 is CATSRDGRGNTEAFF. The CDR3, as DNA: TGTGCCACCAGCAGAGATGGTAGGGGGAACACTGAAGCTTTCTTT.